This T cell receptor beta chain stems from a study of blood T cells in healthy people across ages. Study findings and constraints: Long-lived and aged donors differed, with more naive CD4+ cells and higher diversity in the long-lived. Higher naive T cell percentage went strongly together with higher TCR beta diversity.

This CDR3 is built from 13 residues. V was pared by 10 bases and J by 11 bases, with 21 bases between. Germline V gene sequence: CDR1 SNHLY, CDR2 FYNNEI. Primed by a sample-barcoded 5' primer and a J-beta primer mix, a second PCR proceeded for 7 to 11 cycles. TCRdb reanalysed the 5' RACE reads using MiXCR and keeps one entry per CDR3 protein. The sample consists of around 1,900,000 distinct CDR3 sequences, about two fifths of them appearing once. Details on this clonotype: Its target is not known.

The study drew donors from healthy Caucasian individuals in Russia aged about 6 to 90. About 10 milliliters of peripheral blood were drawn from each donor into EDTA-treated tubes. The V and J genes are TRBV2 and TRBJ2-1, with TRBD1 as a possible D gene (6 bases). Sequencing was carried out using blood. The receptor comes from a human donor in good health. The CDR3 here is CAISPGTLKKQFF. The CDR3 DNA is TGTGCCATTAGCCCCGGGACACTTAAAAAGCAGTTCTTC.